This TCR beta chain originates from a study of technical replicates of blood from a handful of donors. The assay was immunoSEQ multiplex PCR, and TCRdb's table has in-frame clones only and misses some. Of around 70,000 clones detected, roughly 94% appear once; the ten largest clones hold roughly 0.24%. The CDR3 has 15 amino acids. Looked up from germline, CDR1 is LNHNV and CDR2 is YYDKDF (reference sequence). The germline V and J ends were trimmed by 0 bases and 2 bases, with 11 bases remaining between them. V gene TRBV15 combines with J gene TRBJ2-7; perhaps TRBD2 as D (5 bases). Input material: T cells isolated from PBMCs. The sequence came from a human donor in good health. CDR3 bases: TGTGCCACCAGCAGAGATCGAGGGCAGGCCTACGAGCAGTACTTC. It specifies CATSRDRGQAYEQYF.